The present T cell receptor beta chain was sequenced within a study of control samples from healthy donors and cancer patients. V lost 4 bases, J lost 2 bases, and 7 bases stayed unmatched. CDR1 is GTSNPN, CDR2 SVGIG, per germline (reference sequence). This CDR3 contains 14 residues. The protocol was immunoSEQ multiplex PCR, while the TCRdb copy is restricted to in-frame clones and leaves out a portion. The top ten clones hold 3% to 4% of a sample with 73,000 or so clones, roughly 87% of them seen once. V and J are TRBV30 and TRBJ2-5; 7 nucleotides line up with TRBD2. The specimen sequenced was blood. The clonotype comes from a woman aged 45-65 years in good health. The CDR3 protein is CAWKQTAGQETQYF. CDR3 nucleotides: TGTGCCTGGAAACAGACAGCGGGACAAGAGACCCAGTACTTC.